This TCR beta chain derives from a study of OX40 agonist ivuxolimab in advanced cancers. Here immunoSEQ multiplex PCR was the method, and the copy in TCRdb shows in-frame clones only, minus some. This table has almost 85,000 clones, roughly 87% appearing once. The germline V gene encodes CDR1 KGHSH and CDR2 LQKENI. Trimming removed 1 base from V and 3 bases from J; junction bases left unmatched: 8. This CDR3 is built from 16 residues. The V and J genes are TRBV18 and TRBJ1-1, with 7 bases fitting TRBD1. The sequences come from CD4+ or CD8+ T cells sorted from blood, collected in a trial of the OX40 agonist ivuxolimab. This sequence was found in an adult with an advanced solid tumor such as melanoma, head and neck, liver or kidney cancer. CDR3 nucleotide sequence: TGTGCCAGCTCACCACAGGGGGCTAGTTTGGACACTGAAGCTTTCTTT. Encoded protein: CASSPQGASLDTEAFF. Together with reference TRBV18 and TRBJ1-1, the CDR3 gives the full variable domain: NAGVMQNPRHLVRRRGQEARLRCSPMKGHSHVYWYRQLPEEGLKFMVYLQKENIIDESGMPKERFSAEFPKEGPSILRIQQVVRGDSAAYFCASSPQGASLDTEAFFGQGTRLTVV.